These T cell receptor beta chains were read from a single sample in a study of blood T cell repertoires in COVID-19. Clones were read by immunoSEQ multiplex PCR, and TCRdb kept only the in-frame ones, dropping some. The sample has about 96,000 clones; roughly 90% are singletons. Sequencing input: peripheral blood. All receptors come from a human donor with COVID-19, enrolled during active disease. The donor label of this sample is uncertain. CDR3s include the opening cysteine and the closing phenylalanine or tryptophan. Each record gives: CDR3 DNA, CDR3 protein, clone size, CDR3 length, J gene, D gene, V gene. D genes are given only for firm matches. Part of the rows lack a size; the others show once, few, many or a class for expanded clones.

DNA: TGTGCCAGTAGAGACAGGACAATGAACACTGAAGCTTTCTTT; CDR3: CASRDRTMNTEAFF; size: -; length: 14; J: TRBJ1-1; D: -; V: TRBV19
DNA: TGTGCCAGCAGCTTATGGGGGGGCGTGTTCGGGATTCCTGGCGATGAGCAGTTCTTC; CDR3: CASSLWGGVFGIPGDEQFF; size: -; length: 19; J: TRBJ2-1; D: -; V: TRBV7-6
DNA: TGCGCCAGCAGCCGGGACAGTGGGAGTGAAAAACTGTTTTTT; CDR3: CASSRDSGSEKLFF; size: -; length: 14; J: TRBJ1-4; D: TRBD1; V: TRBV5-1
DNA: TGTGCCACCAGGGGGGGGGCTAGCACAGATACGCAGTATTTT; CDR3: CATRGGASTDTQYF; size: -; length: 14; J: TRBJ2-3; D: -; V: TRBV24-1
DNA: TGTGCCAGCAGTGTGGAGGGGCAGCCCCAGCATTTT; CDR3: CASSVEGQPQHF; size: once; length: 12; J: TRBJ1-5; D: -; V: TRBV2
DNA: TGCGCCAGCAGCCTGAGGGCTTTCGATACGCAGTATTTT; CDR3: CASSLRAFDTQYF; size: -; length: 13; J: TRBJ2-3; D: -; V: TRBV4-1
DNA: TGTGCCAGCAGTTACTCGCCCAGGGGACGAAGACAGTATTTT; CDR3: CASSYSPRGRRQYF; size: -; length: 14; J: TRBJ2-3; D: -; V: TRBV6-2/TRBV6-3
DNA: TGTGCCAGCAGATCCTCCGGGACAGGGGCCGGAAACACCATATATTTT; CDR3: CASRSSGTGAGNTIYF; size: few; length: 16; J: TRBJ1-3; D: TRBD1; V: TRBV27
DNA: TGTGCCACCAGTCAAGATAGCGGGAGCGTCTCCTACGAGCAGTACTTC; CDR3: CATSQDSGSVSYEQYF; size: -; length: 16; J: TRBJ2-7; D: TRBD2; V: TRBV15
DNA: TGTGCCATCAGTGCGACAGAAACCTACGAGCAGTACTTC; CDR3: CAISATETYEQYF; size: -; length: 13; J: TRBJ2-7; D: -; V: TRBV10-3
DNA: TGCGCCAGCAGCCAAATGACAGGGGGGGGGCCTGAAGCTTTCTTT; CDR3: CASSQMTGGGPEAFF; size: -; length: 15; J: TRBJ1-1; D: TRBD1; V: TRBV4-1
DNA: TGTGCCAGCAGCTTGGGAGGGGCGGGACAGCCCCAGCATTTT; CDR3: CASSLGGAGQPQHF; size: once; length: 14; J: TRBJ1-5; D: -; V: TRBV5-6
DNA: TGTGCCAGCAGTCAACAGGGTTTGGCCGTCTACGAGCAGTACTTC; CDR3: CASSQQGLAVYEQYF; size: -; length: 15; J: TRBJ2-7; D: -; V: TRBV6-5
DNA: TGCGCCAGCAGCTTGGCTAGCGGGACCTACAATGAGCAGTTCTTC; CDR3: CASSLASGTYNEQFF; size: -; length: 15; J: TRBJ2-1; D: TRBD2; V: TRBV5-1
DNA: TGTGCCAGCAGTTATGAGGGCTCCACTGAAGCTTTCTTT; CDR3: CASSYEGSTEAFF; size: -; length: 13; J: TRBJ1-1; D: -; V: TRBV6-5
DNA: TGTGCCAGCAGCGAGGGGGAGGAGACCCAGTACTTC; CDR3: CASSEGEETQYF; size: -; length: 12; J: TRBJ2-5; D: -; V: TRBV9
DNA: TGTGCCAGTAGTATTTTGTCCTCCGCTGGAAACACCATATATTTT; CDR3: CASSILSSAGNTIYF; size: -; length: 15; J: TRBJ1-3; D: -; V: TRBV19
DNA: TGTGCCAGCAGTCTGGAACCAGAGAGGGTCAATCAGCCCCAGCATTTT; CDR3: CASSLEPERVNQPQHF; size: few; length: 16; J: TRBJ1-5; D: -; V: TRBV6-2/TRBV6-3
DNA: TGTGCCAGCAGCTTAGTAGGCGGGAGCGCCGCCTACAATGAGCAGTTCTTC; CDR3: CASSLVGGSAAYNEQFF; size: -; length: 17; J: TRBJ2-1; D: TRBD2; V: TRBV11-2
DNA: TGTGCCAGCACTACCCCGGAGGGGCCCCTCCACTTT; CDR3: CASTTPEGPLHF; size: -; length: 12; J: TRBJ1-6; D: -; V: TRBV6-5
DNA: TGTGCCAGCAGTGAAGGCCCGGGGTTCTACGAGCAGTACTTC; CDR3: CASSEGPGFYEQYF; size: once; length: 14; J: TRBJ2-7; D: -; V: TRBV2
DNA: TGTGCCAGCAGCTTACGGACACCTAACTATGGCTACACCTTC; CDR3: CASSLRTPNYGYTF; size: once; length: 14; J: TRBJ1-2; D: -; V: TRBV11-1
DNA: TGTGCCAGCAGTCGGGACAGGGCCTACGAGCAGTACTTC; CDR3: CASSRDRAYEQYF; size: -; length: 13; J: TRBJ2-7; D: TRBD1; V: TRBV6-5
DNA: TGTGCCAGCAGGGGACTTTTTCAAGAGACCCAGTACTTC; CDR3: CASRGLFQETQYF; size: -; length: 13; J: TRBJ2-5; D: -; V: TRBV2
DNA: TGCGCCAGCAGCCACCTTCGCGACAGGGTTTATGGCTACACCTTC; CDR3: CASSHLRDRVYGYTF; size: -; length: 15; J: TRBJ1-2; D: TRBD1; V: TRBV4-1
DNA: TGTGCCAGCAGCCATCCTAGCGGGGACCCAGAGACCCAGTACTTC; CDR3: CASSHPSGDPETQYF; size: -; length: 15; J: TRBJ2-5; D: TRBD2; V: TRBV3-1/TRBV3-2
DNA: TGTGCCAGCAGCGTAGCCTGGGGGGATGAAGCTTTCTTT; CDR3: CASSVAWGDEAFF; size: -; length: 13; J: TRBJ1-1; D: -; V: TRBV9